Sequencing of this T cell receptor beta chain was carried out in a study of blood T cell repertoires in COVID-19 (dated by TCRdb to the early 2020s). About the investigation overall: Collaborator samples came from the United States, Italy and Spain and covered acute and convalescent phases of COVID-19. The prospective study material was composed of cDNA or gDNA derived from T cells, B-cell-depleted T cells, or PBMCs. Subjects who had been exposed to COVID-19, were actively infected with it, or had recovered from it provided the deeply sampled blood TCRbeta repertoires that made up the dataset. The repertoires were released in a freely available public database intended as a resource for research on the immune response to SARS-CoV-2. The samples were drawn from two sources: the first 160 participants of the ongoing ImmuneRACE study, and 1,254 subjects contributed by 6 global collaborators. Nearly every sample came with metadata listing a de-identified subject ID, COVID-19 status, age in years and sex. Where available, HLA class I and class II types were taken from metadata supplied by the sample provider and were not determined by assay-based typing.

Worth noting for this clone: Its antigen target is currently unknown. No quality values exist for individual bases; no much larger clone is one base distant.

The germline V gene yields SGHVS for CDR1 and FNYEAQ for CDR2. Including cysteine and phenylalanine, the CDR3 has 17 amino acids. Only the CDR3 DNA stays, 51 bases, in frame from base 1. Germline trimming: 1 base from V, 11 bases from J; junction bases outside gene matches: 11. Study-wide conclusions, independent of this receptor: The quantity of clinical and demographic metadata differed by source and by participant and was supplied without curation.

TCRbeta CDR3 regions were amplified from genomic DNA by means of the immunoSEQ Assay, a bias-controlled multiplex PCR. Under the source paper's analysis protocol: Within the assay, amplification of reference gene primers was used to estimate how many nucleated cells each sample contained. To quantify the absolute abundance of each unique TCRbeta CDR3 rearrangement, sequence reads were collapsed and filtered. Productive Simpson clonality was computed per sample as the square root of Simpson's diversity index over productive rearrangements. Here the immuneACCESS table is served through TCRdb, limited to in-frame sequences with V and J called. Missing clones are a known gap in these copies; in checked studies unresolved V genes cover under half, and the rest lacks a known reason. V, J and clone size derive from that table, while D and trimming were established from the DNA sequence. The sample table contains about 190,000 clones; only one count was recorded for around 80% of them. About 13% of the sample goes to the ten largest clones.

Another Seattle source contributed samples from volunteer blood donors who had recovered from COVID-19. Each collaborating institution followed its own protocols to collect whole blood in K2EDTA tubes. For TCRbeta analysis, collaborators shipped samples as frozen whole blood, isolated PBMCs, or DNA extracted from either of those sample types. The sequence was collected from a man aged 50-60 years who had recovered from COVID-19. This receptor chain uses TRBV7-6 and TRBJ2-1, with 13 bases in between that match TRBD2. The sequenced sample consisted of peripheral blood. The nucleotide sequence reads TGTGCCAGCAGCTTAGAACGAACTAGCGGGAGGGCCGGTCAGCAGTTCTTC. It translates to CASSLERTSGRAGQQFF. Joined to the reference TRBV7-6 and TRBJ2-1 proteins, this CDR3 gives the full variable domain: GAGVSQSPRYKVTKRGQDVALRCDPISGHVSLYWYRQALGQGPEFLTYFNYEAQQDKSGLPNDRFSAERPEGSISTLTIQRTEQRDSAMYRCASSLERTSGRAGQQFFGPGTRLTVL.